This T cell receptor (beta chain) comes out of a study of early stage breast cancer tumors. Study information: ER+/PR+/HER2- status applied to twelve of 16 invasive breast tumors.

The length of the CDR3 is 13 residues. Germline-derived CDR1 and CDR2 are MNHNS and SASEGT. The ends lost 7 bases at V and 4 bases at J; junction bases unmatched: 5. This clone was seen more than once but under ten times. Each sample had two DNA replicates, roughly 0.5 ug blood or around 1.4 ug tissue. The assay was immunoSEQ multiplex PCR, and TCRdb's table has in-frame clones only and misses some. The sample carries tens of thousands of clones, roughly 80% recorded once. Material: blood. The TCR was taken from a person aged 30-39 years with breast cancer. This chain links TRBV6-1 with TRBJ2-7, with 9 bases fitting TRBD1. CDR3 in amino acids: CASMSGQGYEQYF. The CDR3, as DNA: TGTGCCAGCATGTCTGGACAGGGGTACGAGCAGTACTTC.